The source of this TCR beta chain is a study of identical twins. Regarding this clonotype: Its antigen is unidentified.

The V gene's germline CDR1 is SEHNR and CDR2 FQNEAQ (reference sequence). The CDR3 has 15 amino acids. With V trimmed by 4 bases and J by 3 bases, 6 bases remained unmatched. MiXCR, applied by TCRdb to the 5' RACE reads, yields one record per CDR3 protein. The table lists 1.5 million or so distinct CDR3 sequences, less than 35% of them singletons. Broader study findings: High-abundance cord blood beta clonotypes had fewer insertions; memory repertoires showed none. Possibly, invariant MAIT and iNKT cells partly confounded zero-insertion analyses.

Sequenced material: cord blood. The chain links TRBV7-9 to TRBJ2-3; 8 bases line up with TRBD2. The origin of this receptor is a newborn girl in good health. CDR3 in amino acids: CASSSPGTRTDTQYF. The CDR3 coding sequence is TGTGCCAGCAGCTCCCCCGGGACTAGGACAGATACGCAGTATTTT.